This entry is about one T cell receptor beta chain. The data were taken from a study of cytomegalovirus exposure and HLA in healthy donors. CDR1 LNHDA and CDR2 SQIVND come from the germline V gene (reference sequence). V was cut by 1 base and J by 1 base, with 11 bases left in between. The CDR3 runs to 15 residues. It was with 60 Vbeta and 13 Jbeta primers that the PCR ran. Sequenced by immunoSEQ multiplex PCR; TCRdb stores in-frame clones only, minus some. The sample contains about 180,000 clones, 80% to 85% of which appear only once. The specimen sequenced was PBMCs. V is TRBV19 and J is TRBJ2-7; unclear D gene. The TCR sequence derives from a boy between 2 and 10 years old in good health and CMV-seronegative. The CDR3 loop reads CASSIGLVRSYEQYF. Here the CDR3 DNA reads TGTGCCAGTAGTATAGGGCTAGTAAGGTCCTACGAGCAGTACTTC.